The rows below give T cell receptor beta chains drawn from one sample of a study of blood T cell repertoires in COVID-19. TCRdb's copy holds only in-frame clones and misses some; the assay was immunoSEQ multiplex PCR. The data show a few hundred thousand clones, with around 90% seen just once and less than 0.95% held by the top ten. The sequencing sample was made of peripheral blood. The receptor set was obtained from a woman aged 40 to 55 who had recovered from COVID-19. The CDR3 runs from the conserved cysteine through the conserved F or W. The D gene is left open where the match is weak. The size entry is marked missing in some rows and otherwise reads once, few, many or a size class.

d_gene	abundance	v_gene	j_gene	CDR3aa	CDR3nt
NA	NA	TRBV21-1	TRBJ2-3	CASSPRGLGGTQYF	TGTGCCAGCAGCCCCCGCGGCCTAGGGGGTACGCAGTATTTT
TRBD2	NA	TRBV30	TRBJ2-5	CAWSVGLADQETQYF	TGTGCCTGGAGTGTAGGACTAGCGGACCAAGAGACCCAGTACTTC
NA	NA	TRBV7-6	TRBJ2-1	CASSFSAVLYNEQFF	TGTGCCAGCAGCTTTTCGGCGGTATTGTACAATGAGCAGTTCTTC
NA	once	TRBV10-3	TRBJ2-5	CAISRTPETQYF	TGTGCCATTTCCAGGACTCCTGAGACCCAGTACTTC
NA	NA	TRBV27	TRBJ1-4	CASSLGRGRTLATNEKLFF	TGTGCCAGCAGTTTAGGGCGGGGTCGGACACTTGCAACTAATGAAAAACTGTTTTTT
TRBD1	NA	TRBV5-6	TRBJ2-2	CASSFQGTENTGELFF	TGTGCCAGCAGCTTCCAAGGGACAGAGAACACCGGGGAGCTGTTTTTT
TRBD1	NA	TRBV7-3	TRBJ1-6	CASSLAPGGADSPLHF	TGTGCCAGCAGCTTAGCGCCAGGGGGCGCGGACTCACCCCTCCACTTT
NA	NA	TRBV7-9	TRBJ1-2	CASSSQTANYGYTF	TGTGCCAGCAGCTCTCAGACAGCTAACTATGGCTACACCTTC
NA	NA	TRBV21-1	TRBJ2-7	CASSKGGTSGIYEQYF	TGTGCCAGCAGCAAAGGTGGTACTAGCGGGATCTACGAGCAGTACTTC
TRBD2	NA	TRBV5-8	TRBJ2-1	CASSWSDGRAGNEQFF	TGTGCCAGCAGCTGGAGTGACGGGAGGGCCGGTAATGAGCAGTTCTTC
TRBD2	NA	TRBV3-1/TRBV3-2	TRBJ2-1	CASSLAGGEQFF	TGTGCCAGCAGCCTAGCGGGGGGTGAGCAGTTCTTC
NA	NA	TRBV28	TRBJ1-2	CASSLPGGGYTF	TGTGCCAGCAGTTTACCCGGAGGTGGCTACACCTTC
NA	NA	TRBV3-1/TRBV3-2	TRBJ2-7	CASSKGGSAAQYF	TGTGCCAGCAGTAAAGGGGGATCGGCCGCGCAGTACTTC
TRBD2	NA	TRBV12-3/TRBV12-4	TRBJ2-1	CASSRLAAEQFF	TGTGCCAGCAGTAGACTAGCGGCTGAGCAGTTCTTC
NA	NA	TRBV6-5	TRBJ2-3	CASSSSGLADTQYF	TGTGCCAGCAGTTCAAGTGGACTGGCAGATACGCAGTATTTT
NA	NA	TRBV6-5	TRBJ2-7	CASTLSGLYEQYF	TGTGCCAGCACCCTGAGCGGTTTGTACGAGCAGTACTTC
TRBD2	NA	TRBV6-5	TRBJ2-6	CASNGRSGANVLTF	TGTGCCAGCAACGGGAGGTCTGGGGCCAACGTCCTGACTTTC
TRBD2	NA	TRBV10-1	TRBJ2-5	CASSDSSGFQETQYF	TGCGCCAGCAGTGATTCTAGCGGGTTCCAAGAGACCCAGTACTTC
TRBD2	NA	TRBV7-7	TRBJ2-1	CASSVGTSGWNEQFF	TGTGCCAGCAGCGTCGGGACTAGCGGATGGAATGAGCAGTTCTTC
TRBD1	few	TRBV29-1	TRBJ1-1	CSVAGQGGTEAFF	TGCAGCGTTGCGGGACAGGGTGGCACTGAAGCTTTCTTT
TRBD1	NA	TRBV12-5	TRBJ1-6	CASGLDRGVPSPLHF	TGTGCTAGTGGTTTGGACAGGGGTGTCCCGTCACCCCTCCACTTT
NA	NA	TRBV28	TRBJ2-1	CASTGKNEQFF	TGTGCCAGCACAGGGAAGAATGAGCAGTTCTTC
TRBD1	NA	TRBV2	TRBJ1-1	CASSGDRGLETEAFF	TGTGCCAGCAGTGGGGACAGGGGGCTTGAGACTGAAGCTTTCTTT
TRBD1	NA	TRBV11-2	TRBJ2-7	CASSLGDRILYEQYF	TGTGCCAGCAGCTTAGGGGACAGGATACTCTACGAGCAGTACTTC
NA	few	TRBV7-6	TRBJ2-7	CASSFSGAYEQYF	TGTGCCAGCAGCTTCTCAGGGGCCTACGAGCAGTACTTC
TRBD2	NA	TRBV5-1	TRBJ2-1	CASSVSGSYNEQFF	TGCGCCAGCTCGGTTAGCGGGAGTTACAATGAGCAGTTCTTC
NA	few	TRBV6-5	TRBJ2-3	CASSWTGATDTQYF	TGTGCCAGCAGTTGGACTGGAGCCACAGATACGCAGTATTTT
TRBD2	NA	TRBV28	TRBJ2-7	CASRSGGSYEQYF	TGTGCCAGCCGTAGCGGGGGATCCTACGAGCAGTACTTC
NA	NA	TRBV7-9	TRBJ2-1	CASSLDGGRNEQFF	TGTGCCAGCAGCTTAGACGGGGGGCGGAATGAGCAGTTCTTC
NA	NA	TRBV27	TRBJ2-3	CASSLGVPEDTQYF	TGTGCCAGCAGCCTCGGGGTTCCCGAAGATACGCAGTATTTT
NA	NA	TRBV25-1	TRBJ2-3	CASSEAGSRDTQYF	TGTGCCAGCAGTGAAGCAGGCAGCCGAGATACGCAGTATTTT
NA	NA	TRBV3-1/TRBV3-2	TRBJ2-2	CASSSTVTGELFF	TGTGCCAGCAGCTCAACTGTCACCGGGGAGCTGTTTTTT
TRBD1	NA	TRBV6-5	TRBJ2-7	CASHRGTGLFYEQYF	TGTGCCAGTCATAGGGGGACAGGCCTTTTCTACGAGCAGTACTTC
NA	NA	TRBV27	TRBJ2-4	CASSVYGGVRNIQYF	TGTGCCAGCAGTGTCTACGGGGGAGTACGGAACATTCAGTACTTC
TRBD1	NA	TRBV7-7	TRBJ2-2	CASSPHGQGGNTGELFF	TGTGCCAGCAGCCCCCATGGACAGGGAGGGAACACCGGGGAGCTGTTTTTT
TRBD2	NA	TRBV25-1	TRBJ2-1	CASTRLADNEQFF	TGTGCCAGCACCCGACTAGCTGACAATGAGCAGTTCTTC
NA	NA	TRBV6-5	TRBJ1-5	CASQSLNQPQHF	TGTGCCAGCCAGTCTCTTAATCAGCCCCAGCATTTT
NA	NA	TRBV5-5	TRBJ2-7	CASSLEGRGYEQYF	TGTGCCAGCAGCTTGGAGGGAAGGGGCTACGAGCAGTACTTC
TRBD2	many	TRBV15	TRBJ2-7	CATSRDTGLASTYEQYF	TGTGCCACCAGCAGAGATACGGGACTAGCTTCTACCTACGAGCAGTACTTC
TRBD1	NA	TRBV28	TRBJ1-6	CASRRTGGQSPLHF	TGTGCCAGCAGGAGAACAGGGGGTCAATCACCCCTCCACTTT
TRBD2	once	TRBV7-2	TRBJ2-3	CASSQGLAADTQYF	TGTGCCAGCAGCCAAGGACTAGCAGCAGATACGCAGTATTTT
TRBD1	NA	TRBV6-5	TRBJ1-1	CASLTGGIPEAFF	TGTGCCAGCCTAACAGGGGGGATCCCTGAAGCTTTCTTT
TRBD1	NA	TRBV7-9	TRBJ2-7	CASSQTGANYEQYF	TGTGCCAGCAGCCAGACAGGGGCGAACTACGAGCAGTACTTC
NA	NA	TRBV21-1	TRBJ1-2	CASSTAQHPRLGYTF	TGTGCCAGCAGCACAGCCCAACACCCGAGGCTTGGGTACACCTTC
NA	NA	TRBV18	TRBJ2-3	CASSPVDRFTDTQYF	TGTGCCAGCTCACCCGTCGACAGGTTCACAGATACGCAGTATTTT
TRBD2	NA	TRBV27	TRBJ2-2	CASAGLADLNTGELFF	TGTGCCAGCGCGGGACTAGCGGATTTGAACACCGGGGAGCTGTTTTTT
TRBD2	NA	TRBV27	TRBJ2-3	CASRKNQGGGTDTQYF	TGTGCCAGCAGGAAAAATCAGGGCGGGGGTACAGATACGCAGTATTTT
TRBD1	NA	TRBV24-1	TRBJ2-1	CATSDPDRAYHNEQFF	TGTGCCACCAGTGATCCGGACAGGGCTTACCACAATGAGCAGTTCTTC
NA	NA	TRBV29-1	TRBJ2-7	CSVGMDYSNYERYF	TGCAGCGTTGGTATGGACTACTCAAACTACGAGCGGTACTTC
NA	NA	TRBV30	TRBJ2-4	CAWSAEVIQYF	TGTGCCTGGAGTGCGGAGGTCATTCAGTACTTC
NA	NA	TRBV18	TRBJ2-1	CASSPQFTDNEQFF	TGTGCCAGCTCACCACAGTTTACTGACAATGAGCAGTTCTTC
NA	NA	TRBV7-8	TRBJ2-1	CASSQTPLGDEQFF	TGTGCCAGCAGCCAGACCCCCCTAGGAGATGAGCAGTTCTTC
NA	NA	TRBV18	TRBJ2-7	CASSPRGGYEQYF	TGTGCCAGCTCACCGAGAGGGGGCTACGAGCAGTACTTC
TRBD2	NA	TRBV6-6	TRBJ2-7	CASSYTGGVYEQYF	TGTGCCAGCAGTTACACGGGGGGGGTTTACGAGCAGTACTTC